Described below is a single TCR beta chain sequence and its context. The data belong to a study of blood T cell repertoires in COVID-19. The CDR3 loop spans 14 amino acids. Per germline, CDR1 SNHLY and CDR2 FYNNEI. V was shortened by 7 bases and J by 2 bases, with 15 bases between the two germline ends. Sequenced by immunoSEQ multiplex PCR; TCRdb stores in-frame clones only, minus some. The profile shows around 250,000 clones, approximately 85% of them singletons. This chain uses TRBV2 with TRBJ2-7, with D perhaps TRBD1 (5 bases). The sample consisted of PBMCs or T cells enriched from blood (not recorded which). The sequence derives from a woman between 50 and 59 years old who had recovered from COVID-19. DNA for the CDR3: TGTGCCAGCAAATCTCAGGACAAAGCCTACGAGCAGTACTTC. Residues: CASKSQDKAYEQYF.